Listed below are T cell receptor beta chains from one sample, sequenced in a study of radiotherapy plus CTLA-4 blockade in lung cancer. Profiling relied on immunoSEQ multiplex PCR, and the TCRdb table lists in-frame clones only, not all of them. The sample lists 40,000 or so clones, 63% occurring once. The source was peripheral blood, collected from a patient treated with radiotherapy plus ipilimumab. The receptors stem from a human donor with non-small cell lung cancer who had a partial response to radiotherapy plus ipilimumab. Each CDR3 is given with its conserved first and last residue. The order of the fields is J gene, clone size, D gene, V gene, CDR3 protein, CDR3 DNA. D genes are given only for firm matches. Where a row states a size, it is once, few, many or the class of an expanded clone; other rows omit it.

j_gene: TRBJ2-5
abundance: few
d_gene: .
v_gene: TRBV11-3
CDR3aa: CASSFWAGPQETQYF
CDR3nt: TGTGCCAGCAGCTTCTGGGCGGGCCCACAAGAGACCCAGTACTTC

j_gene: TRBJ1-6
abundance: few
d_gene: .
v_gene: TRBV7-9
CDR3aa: CASTDYSTPLHF
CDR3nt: TGTGCCAGCACCGACTACTCGACACCCCTCCACTTT

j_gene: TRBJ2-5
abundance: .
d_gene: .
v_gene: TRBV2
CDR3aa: CASSADSAQETQYF
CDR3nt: TGTGCCAGCAGTGCGGATAGCGCCCAAGAGACCCAGTACTTC

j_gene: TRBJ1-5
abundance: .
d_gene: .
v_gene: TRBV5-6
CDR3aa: CASSEGKEPQHF
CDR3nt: TGTGCCAGCAGCGAGGGTAAGGAGCCCCAGCATTTT

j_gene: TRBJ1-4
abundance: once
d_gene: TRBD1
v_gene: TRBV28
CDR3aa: CASRGQNNEKLFF
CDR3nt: TGTGCCAGCCGGGGACAGAATAATGAAAAACTGTTTTTT

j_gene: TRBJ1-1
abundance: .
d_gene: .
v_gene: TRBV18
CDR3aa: CASSPSSGMGNGQNTEAFF
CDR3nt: TGTGCCAGCTCACCATCATCGGGGATGGGAAATGGGCAAAACACTGAAGCTTTCTTT

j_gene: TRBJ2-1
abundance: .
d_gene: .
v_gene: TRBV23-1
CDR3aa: CASSQQGKGNEQFF
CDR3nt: TGCGCCAGCAGTCAACAGGGGAAAGGCAATGAGCAGTTCTTC

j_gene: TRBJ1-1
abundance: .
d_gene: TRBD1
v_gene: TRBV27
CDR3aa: CASGIKGGVTEAFF
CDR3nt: TGTGCCAGCGGAATTAAAGGGGGCGTCACTGAAGCTTTCTTT

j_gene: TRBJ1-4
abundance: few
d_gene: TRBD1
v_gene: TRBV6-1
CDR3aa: CASSQGARSEKLFF
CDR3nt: TGTGCCAGCTCACAGGGGGCCCGTAGTGAAAAACTGTTTTTT

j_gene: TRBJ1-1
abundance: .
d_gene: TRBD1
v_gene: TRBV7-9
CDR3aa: CASSLQGQVNTEAFF
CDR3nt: TGTGCCAGCAGCTTACAAGGACAGGTGAACACTGAAGCTTTCTTT

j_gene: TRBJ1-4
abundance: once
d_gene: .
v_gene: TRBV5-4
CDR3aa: CATHRERDEKLFF
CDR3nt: TGTGCCACTCACAGGGAGAGGGATGAAAAACTGTTTTTT

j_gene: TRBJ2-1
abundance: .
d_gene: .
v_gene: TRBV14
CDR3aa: CASSQDSGRGVYEQFF
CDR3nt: TGTGCCAGCAGCCAAGATTCCGGCAGGGGGGTGTATGAGCAGTTCTTC

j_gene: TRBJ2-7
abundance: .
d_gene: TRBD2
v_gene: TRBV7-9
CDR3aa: CASSGGPGTSGKLSYEQYF
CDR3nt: TGTGCCAGCAGCGGAGGGCCCGGGACTAGCGGGAAGCTATCCTACGAGCAGTACTTC

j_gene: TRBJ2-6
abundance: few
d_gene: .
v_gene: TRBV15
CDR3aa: CATRAGGNSGANVLTF
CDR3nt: TGTGCCACCAGGGCAGGGGGGAACTCTGGGGCCAACGTCCTGACTTTC

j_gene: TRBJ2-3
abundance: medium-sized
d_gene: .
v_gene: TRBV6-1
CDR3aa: CASSDRGPTDTQYF
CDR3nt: TGTGCCAGCAGTGACAGGGGCCCCACAGATACGCAGTATTTT

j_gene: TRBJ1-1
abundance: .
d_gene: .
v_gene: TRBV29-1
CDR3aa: CSVEDGLNTEAFF
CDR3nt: TGCAGCGTTGAAGACGGGTTGAACACTGAAGCTTTCTTT

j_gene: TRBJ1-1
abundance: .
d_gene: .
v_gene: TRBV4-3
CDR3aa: CASSQDNGWDTEAFF
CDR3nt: TGCGCCAGCAGCCAAGATAACGGGTGGGACACTGAAGCTTTCTTT

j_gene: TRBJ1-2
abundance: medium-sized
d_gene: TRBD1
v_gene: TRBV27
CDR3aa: CASSLQGANYGYTF
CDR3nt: TGTGCCAGCAGCCTACAGGGGGCGAACTATGGCTACACCTTC

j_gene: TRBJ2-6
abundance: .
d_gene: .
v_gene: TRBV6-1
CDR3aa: CASSEQQSGANVLTF
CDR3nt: TGTGCCAGCAGTGAACAACAGTCTGGGGCCAACGTCCTGACTTTC

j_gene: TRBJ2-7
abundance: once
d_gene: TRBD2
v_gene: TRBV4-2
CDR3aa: CASSLGTSGNQQYF
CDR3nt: TGTGCCAGCAGCCTGGGGACTAGCGGGAACCAGCAGTACTTC

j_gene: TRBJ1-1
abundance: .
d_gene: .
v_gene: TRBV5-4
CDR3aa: CASSLDRRDTEAFF
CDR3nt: TGTGCCAGCAGCTTGGACCGCCGCGACACTGAAGCTTTCTTT

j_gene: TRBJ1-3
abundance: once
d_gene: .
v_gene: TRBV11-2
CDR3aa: CASSSESATGNTIYF
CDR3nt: TGTGCCAGCAGCTCTGAGAGTGCTACCGGAAACACCATATATTTT